This TCR beta chain comes out of a study of T-cell reconstitution after alpha-beta-depleted transplantation in children. V shed 7 bases and J 4 bases; nucleotides not matched to a gene: 9. CDR1 and CDR2 (germline): SGHTA, FQGNSA. The CDR3 covers 14 residues. This clonotype showed up just once. TCRbeta library construction was performed incorporating unique molecular identifiers. TCRdb used MiXCR to reprocess the PCR reads, holding one entry per CDR3 protein. The sample consists of 200,000 to 250,000 distinct CDR3 sequences, around 9.7% of them appearing once. The sequencing used PBMCs from the stem cell graft donor, collected from the stem cell graft. The source is a human donor who donated a stem cell graft to a child with SCID. The rearrangement links TRBV7-2 to TRBJ2-5; 7 bases match TRBD1. The CDR3, as DNA: TGTGCCAGCAACCCACAGGGGTCGATAGAGACCCAGTACTTC. It specifies CASNPQGSIETQYF.